The clone carrying this TCR beta chain has just a few counts. The antigen is unknown. These data originate in a study of cytotoxic CD8 clonotypes in ibrutinib-treated CLL. Notes on the study in general: The clonality rise at ibrutinib response reflected private clonotype expansion. Age-matched healthy donor levels were exceeded by baseline clonality, which tracked circulating CD8+ T-cell counts. A rise in clonality was seen at ibrutinib response, and a fall back toward baseline was seen at progression.

This table comes from immunoSEQ multiplex PCR, and its TCRdb copy is limited to in-frame clones, with some not included. The sample contains about 150,000 clones, 76% of which appear only once. This CDR3 is built from 14 residues. Germline trimming cut 3 bases from V and 3 bases from J; bases unmatched to any gene: 5. In germline, CDR1 is MNHEY, CDR2 SMNVEV (reference sequence). Sample: PBMCs, taken after 24 months of ibrutinib treatment. The J gene is TRBJ2-7, the V gene TRBV27; the match to TRBD1 covers 7 bases. The sequence was collected from a human donor with chronic lymphocytic leukemia. CDR3 residues: CASSFRTGHYEQYF. CDR3 sequence (DNA): TGTGCCAGCAGTTTTCGGACAGGCCACTACGAGCAGTACTTC.